The next 29 T cell receptor beta chains were all read from a single sample in a study of multiple sclerosis patients with progressive multifocal leukoencephalopathy. This sample's time point: time of PML onset. Data came from immunoSEQ multiplex PCR; TCRdb stores just in-frame clones and leaves some out. Found here are some 31,000 clones, over 75% of them singletons; the top ten hold 3.2%. Specimen: PBMCs, collected from a patient treated with natalizumab. The receptors were sampled from a human donor with progressive multifocal leukoencephalopathy.

The chain combines TRBV7-2 with TRBJ1-6; a weak D match, TRBD1 (6 bases). Germline CDR1 reads SGHTA; CDR2 reads FQGNSA. V was shortened by 4 bases and J by 4 bases, with 14 bases between the two germline ends. This CDR3 region has 16 residues. This CDR3 reads CASSSSGTTYNSPLHF. CDR3 nucleotide sequence: TGTGCCAGCAGCTCCTCCGGGACAACGTATAATTCACCCCTCCACTTT.

The chain carries TRBV19 and TRBJ2-7, with D possibly being TRBD2 (6 bases). The CDR3 is made up of 12 amino acids. V was shortened by 5 bases and J by 3 bases, with 8 bases between the two germline ends. Germline lookup yields CDR1 LNHDA and CDR2 SQIVND (reference sequence). As DNA, the CDR3 is TGTGCCAGTAGTGCCGGGGGCTACGAGCAGTACTTC. The encoded protein is CASSAGGYEQYF.

The chain couples TRBV6-6 to TRBJ1-2, with 8 bases aligning to TRBD1. CDR1 is MNHNY, CDR2 SVGAGI, per germline (reference sequence). J was trimmed by 4 bases and V by 5 bases; bases with no gene match: 9. The CDR3 sequence is 15 residues long. The CDR3 is CASSTPPDRGYGYTF. CDR3 nucleotide sequence: TGTGCCAGCAGTACCCCTCCCGACAGGGGCTATGGCTACACCTTC.

The chain's CDR3 is CASSLRPGLQLSAYNEQFF. In DNA, the CDR3 is TGCGCCAGCAGCTTGAGACCGGGACTACAATTATCCGCCTACAATGAGCAGTTCTTC. This chain links TRBV5-1 with TRBJ2-1, with 7 nucleotides matching TRBD2. Germline lookup yields CDR1 SGHRS and CDR2 YFSETQ. The CDR3 covers 19 residues. V shed 1 base, J shed 2 bases, and the junction held 15 bases outside the gene matches.

The V and J genes are TRBV6-5 and TRBJ1-1; possibly TRBD1 for D (6 bases). The germline V and J ends were trimmed by 5 bases and 3 bases, with 16 bases remaining between them. This CDR3 spans 15 amino acids. CDR1 MNHEY and CDR2 SVGAGI come from the germline V gene. CDR3 DNA sequence: TGTGCCAGCAGTACCCGGGAGGGGGGGTACACTGAAGCTTTCTTT. Amino acids: CASSTREGGYTEAFF.

The chain combines TRBV4-3 with TRBJ1-3, with a tentative D call TRBD1 (6 bases). Germline V lookup: CDR1 LGHNA, CDR2 YSLEER. CDR3 length equals 18 residues. Trimming took off 0 bases at V and 3 bases at J, with 18 bases between the two ends. CDR3 bases: TGCGCCAGCAGCCAAGATCTGAGGGGGGCTTCTGATGGAAACACCATATATTTT. Translation: CASSQDLRGASDGNTIYF.

The V gene is TRBV29-1, the J gene TRBJ2-1; 13 bases match TRBD2. The germline gives CDR1 SQVTM, CDR2 ANQGSEA. V was pared by 7 bases and J by 8 bases, with 8 bases of the junction left unmatched. The CDR3 is 14 amino acids. The chain's CDR3 is CSAETSGRIDEQFF. Here the CDR3 DNA reads TGCAGCGCCGAGACTAGCGGGAGGATTGATGAGCAGTTCTTC.

The chain has TRBV6-1 and TRBJ2-7; the match to TRBD1 covers 7 bases. The junction had 10 bases not matched to a gene; V was cut back by 5 bases and J by 3 bases. Germline lookup yields CDR1 MNHNS and CDR2 SASEGT. The length of the CDR3 is 15 residues. The CDR3 bases are TGTGCCAGCAGTACCCCTTCTTACAGGGGCTACGAGCAGTACTTC. This gives the protein CASSTPSYRGYEQYF.

This clone was detected only a few times. The chain uses TRBV2 and TRBJ1-5; no firm D call. V lost 3 bases and J 2 bases, leaving 2 bases between the germline ends. This CDR3 spans 12 amino acids. Looked up from germline, CDR1 is SNHLY and CDR2 is FYNNEI. The CDR3 bases are TGTGCCAGCAGTGACGGCAATCAGCCCCAGCATTTT. Translated: CASSDGNQPQHF.

V gene TRBV20-1 combines with J gene TRBJ1-3; D is undetermined. The germline CDR1 and CDR2 sequences are DFQATT and SNEGSKA (reference sequence). The ends were cut back, 5 bases at V and 2 bases at J, with 4 bases in the middle. This CDR3 region has 11 residues. The CDR3 here is CSALTGNTIYF. The CDR3 DNA reads TGCAGTGCTCTTACTGGAAACACCATATATTTT.

The V call is TRBV6-5, the J call TRBJ1-6, with D maybe TRBD1 (5 bases). The CDR3 totals 16 residues. V lost 0 bases, J lost 9 bases, and 15 bases lay in between. In germline, CDR1 is MNHEY, CDR2 SVGAGI. CDR3 sequence (DNA): TGTGCCAGCAGTTACTCTGGGGGGTCAGATGGTTCACCCCTCCACTTT. Its protein product is CASSYSGGSDGSPLHF.

The chain joins TRBV28 to TRBJ1-4; 9 nucleotides agree with TRBD1. V lost 6 bases, J lost 2 bases, and 7 bases stayed unmatched. This CDR3 has 16 amino acids. Germline loops: CDR1 MDHEN, CDR2 SYDVKM. The CDR3 spells CASSTPGTGTNEKLFF. The DNA of the CDR3 is TGTGCCAGCAGCACCCCCGGGACAGGGACTAATGAAAAACTGTTTTTT.

The V and J genes are TRBV30 and TRBJ1-2; a weak D match, TRBD1 (5 bases). Per the germline V gene, CDR1 is GTSNPN and CDR2 is SVGIG (reference sequence). The CDR3 runs 15 residues. Trimming left V 4 bases short and J 4 bases short, with 19 bases between. Written as DNA, the CDR3 is TGTGCCTGGAATCCTAGGGGCAGCCTCGCCTATGGCTACACCTTC. This gives the protein CAWNPRGSLAYGYTF.

V and J are TRBV6-5 and TRBJ1-1; D call uncertain. Trimming pared 0 bases from V and 1 base from J, leaving 9 bases between. This CDR3 comprises 15 residues. CDR1 is MNHEY, CDR2 SVGAGI, per germline. This CDR3 reads CASSYSKVSNTEAFF. The CDR3 bases are TGTGCCAGCAGTTACTCGAAAGTATCGAACACTGAAGCTTTCTTT.

The chain links TRBV7-6 to TRBJ1-2, with 7 bases lining up with TRBD1. CDR1 SGHVS and CDR2 FNYEAQ come from the germline V gene. The CDR3 consists of 15 residues. The V gene end was trimmed by 4 bases and the J gene end by 4 bases; junction bases not matched to a gene: 9. CDR3 sequence: CASSSGQAPSYGYTF. The CDR3 DNA is TGTGCCAGCAGCTCAGGACAGGCCCCTAGCTATGGCTACACCTTC.

The V call is TRBV9, the J call TRBJ2-1; D gene ambiguous. Germline CDR1 reads SGDLS; CDR2 reads YYNGEE. This CDR3 spans 14 amino acids. V lost 0 bases and J lost 6, with 10 bases in between. CDR3 sequence (DNA): TGTGCCAGCAGCGTAGGGCCATTCCTCAATGAGCAGTTCTTC. This encodes CASSVGPFLNEQFF.

V gene TRBV4-1 combines with J gene TRBJ2-1; 7 positions match TRBD2. Germline loops: CDR1 MGHRA, CDR2 YSYEKL. The CDR3 has 16 amino acids. V trimming: 4 bases; J trimming: 2 bases; junction bases outside the gene matches: 8. DNA for the CDR3: TGCGCCAGCAGCCGGACTCCTAGCGGAACCTACAATGAGCAGTTCTTC. Encoded protein: CASSRTPSGTYNEQFF.

This clone came up a few times. Within the sample, other DNA sequences also encode this same CDR3. J is TRBJ1-3 and V is TRBV19, with D uncertain. There are 13 residues in the CDR3. Germline lookup yields CDR1 LNHDA and CDR2 SQIVND (reference sequence). Trimming stripped 7 bases from V and 2 bases from J, with 9 bases between. The CDR3 region has the DNA TGTGCCAGTACGCGGGGTGCTGGAAACACCATATATTTT. Its protein product is CASTRGAGNTIYF.

The chain links TRBV2 to TRBJ1-2; tentatively, D is TRBD1 (5 bases). The ends were cut back, 2 bases at V and 4 bases at J, with 11 bases in the middle. The germline V gene has CDR1 SNHLY and CDR2 FYNNEI. CDR3 size: 14 residues. The CDR3 DNA reads as TGTGCCAGCAGTGAATCTGGAAGGGGCTATGGCTACACCTTC. Translated: CASSESGRGYGYTF.

The chain combines TRBV6-1 with TRBJ2-5; 11 nucleotides line up with TRBD1. The last part of the DNA fits TRBJ2-7 better; the J call may be wrong. The germline V gene has CDR1 MNHNS and CDR2 SASEGT. The CDR3 runs 15 residues. The CDR3 DNA follows: TGTGCCAGCAGTGAATCGGGGACAGGGGGCTACGAGCAGTACTTC. It yields the protein CASSESGTGGYEQYF.

This clone was seen only once. The chain couples TRBV6-1 to TRBJ2-2; no definite D call. CDR3 length equals 14 residues. CDR1 is MNHNS, CDR2 SASEGT, per germline. V lost 7 bases and J 1 base, leaving 10 bases between the germline ends. The CDR3: CASTSTMNTGELFF. Here the CDR3 DNA reads TGTGCCAGCACCTCCACCATGAACACCGGGGAGCTGTTTTTT.

The V gene is TRBV27, the J gene TRBJ1-2; weak D call: TRBD1 (5 bases). The CDR3 runs 14 residues. From germline, CDR1 is MNHEY and CDR2 SMNVEV (reference sequence). Deletions cut 8 bases from V and 8 bases from J, with 21 bases between. The CDR3 coding sequence is TGTGCCAGCGGACCCGGGACTTCTACGAGAGGCTACACCTTC. Translation gives CASGPGTSTRGYTF.

The chain uses TRBV15 and TRBJ2-1, with 7 nucleotides matching TRBD2. The germline V gene encodes CDR1 LNHNV and CDR2 YYDKDF (reference sequence). V lost 0 bases to trimming and J lost 1 base; unmatched junction nucleotides: 3. This CDR3 is built from 16 residues. CDR3 amino acids: CATSRDGRGSYNEQFF. CDR3 in DNA: TGTGCCACCAGCAGAGATGGGCGGGGGTCCTACAATGAGCAGTTCTTC. The variable domain in full, with the rest retrieved from reference TRBV15 and TRBJ2-1, is DAMVIQNPRYQVTQFGKPVTLSCSQTLNHNVMYWYQQKSSQAPKLLFHYYDKDFNNEADTPDNFQSRRPNTSFCFLDIRSPGLGDTAMYLCATSRDGRGSYNEQFFGPGTRLTVL.

This rearrangement joins TRBV15 to TRBJ1-4; D is uncertain. The V gene's germline CDR1 is LNHNV and CDR2 YYDKDF (reference sequence). The CDR3 has 15 amino acids. Trimming removed 5 bases at V and 4 bases at J, with 14 bases between. Here the CDR3 DNA reads TGTGCCACCAGCGTCCCGAGTCACCTTAATGAAAAACTGTTTTTT. Residues: CATSVPSHLNEKLFF.

CDR3 in DNA: TGTGCCAGCAGTAAGGGGGGGAAGGCCTACGAGCAGTACTTC. Residues: CASSKGGKAYEQYF. The chain links TRBV28 to TRBJ2-7; D might be TRBD2 (7 bases). Trimming left V 5 bases short and J 2 bases short, with 13 bases between. The CDR3 sequence is 14 residues long. Germline lookup yields CDR1 MDHEN and CDR2 SYDVKM.

V and J are TRBV7-9 and TRBJ1-5; D ambiguous. The V end lost 3 bases, the J end lost 3 bases, and 12 bases lay between the germline ends. The CDR3 is 15 amino acids. In germline, CDR1 is SEHNR, CDR2 FQNEAQ (reference sequence). The CDR3 nucleotides read TGTGCCAGCAGCTTTGGACGGGGAGACAATCAGCCCCAGCATTTT. Amino acid sequence: CASSFGRGDNQPQHF.

The rearrangement links TRBV5-4 to TRBJ1-2; D not resolved. The CDR3 is 15 amino acids. Germline CDR1 SGHNT, CDR2 YYREEE (reference sequence). Trimming stripped 2 bases from V and 2 bases from J, with 13 bases between. The CDR3 nucleotides read TGTGCCAGCAGCTTTGGGGTTGGAGGAAACTATGGCTACACCTTC. Protein sequence: CASSFGVGGNYGYTF.

The CDR3 reads CASSADRSTGELFF. The CDR3 bases are TGCGCCAGCAGCGCGGACAGGTCCACCGGGGAGCTGTTTTTT. This chain joins TRBV5-1 and TRBJ2-2; 7 nucleotides align to TRBD1. This CDR3 is 14 amino acids long. Germline CDR1 is SGHRS and CDR2 is YFSETQ. The V segment lost 4 bases and the J segment 4 bases; nucleotides outside the gene matches: 4.

Notes on this clone: The same CDR3 can be traced to other DNA sequences in this sample. CDR3 amino acids: CASSIGNTEAFF. CDR3 bases: TGTGCCAGTAGTATAGGCAACACTGAAGCTTTCTTT. The chain has TRBV19 and TRBJ1-1; D uncertain. CDR1 and CDR2 (germline): LNHDA, SQIVND (reference sequence). V lost 1 base and J lost 2, with 2 bases in between. The CDR3 contains 12 residues.